This passage covers 24 T cell receptor beta chains from one sample sequenced in a study of T cell changes during pregnancy in multiple sclerosis. Assay used: immunoSEQ multiplex PCR; TCRdb lists only in-frame clones, some missing. The repertoire holds some 64,000 clones, more than 80% seen once, with 0.7% to 0.9% in the top ten. The material was peripheral blood, obtained in the first trimester of pregnancy. The receptors derive from a female donor in good health, enrolled as a control in a pregnancy study.

The chain uses TRBV9 and TRBJ1-2, with 10 bases fitting TRBD1. CDR3 length equals 15 residues. Per germline, CDR1 SGDLS and CDR2 YYNGEE. Trimming took 0 bases from V and 3 from J; bases not matched to a gene: 2. The CDR3 loop reads CASSVVGTGDYGYTF. For the CDR3, the DNA is TGTGCCAGCAGCGTAGTCGGGACAGGGGACTATGGCTACACCTTC.

This chain joins TRBV7-3 and TRBJ1-6, with D perhaps TRBD1 (5 bases). This CDR3 region has 17 residues. Trimming removed 3 bases at V and 4 bases at J, with 16 bases between. Germline CDR1 reads SGHTA; CDR2 reads FQGTGA. CDR3 sequence reads: CASSFGAGLGYNSPLHF. CDR3 nucleotide sequence: TGTGCCAGCAGCTTCGGCGCAGGGTTAGGTTATAATTCACCCCTCCACTTT. The variable domain in full, completed from reference TRBV7-3 and TRBJ1-6, reads GAGVSQTPSNKVTEKGKYVELRCDPISGHTALYWYRQSLGQGPEFLIYFQGTGAADDSGLPNDRFFAVRPEGSVSTLKIQRTERGDSAVYLCASSFGAGLGYNSPLHFGNGTRLTVT.

V gene TRBV5-3 combines with J gene TRBJ1-1, with D unclear. TRBV5-3 is an ORF; its function is uncertain. The CDR3 loop spans 14 amino acids. Trimming took off 4 bases at V and 5 bases at J, with 15 bases between the two ends. The CDR3 here is CARSPRGLWTEAFF. CDR3 nucleotides: TGTGCCAGAAGCCCCCGCGGGCTATGGACTGAAGCTTTCTTT.

Here the CDR3 reads CASSLDNDRGLSYEQYF. In DNA form, the CDR3 reads TGTGCCAGCAGCTTGGATAATGACAGGGGGCTTTCCTACGAGCAGTACTTC. This chain joins TRBV7-2 and TRBJ2-7; 10 bases map to TRBD1. This CDR3 contains 17 residues. CDR1 SGHTA and CDR2 FQGNSA come from the germline V gene. Germline trimming cut 3 bases from V and 1 base from J; bases unmatched to any gene: 9.

The sample holds one count of this clone. The CDR3 DNA reads as TGTGCCAGTAGGATTTATGAGACAGGCAATCAGCCCCAGCATTTT. Translation: CASRIYETGNQPQHF. This chain links TRBV19 with TRBJ1-5, with D possibly matching TRBD1 (5 bases). V shed 6 bases and J shed 2 bases, with 14 bases lying between them. Germline CDR1 reads LNHDA; CDR2 reads SQIVND (reference sequence). The CDR3 has 15 residues.

This rearrangement joins TRBV10-3 to TRBJ1-2; 9 nucleotides line up with TRBD1. Germline CDR1 and CDR2: ENHRY and SYGVKD. The CDR3 is made up of 20 amino acids. The junction had 20 bases not matched to a gene; V was cut back by 4 bases and J by 2 bases. The chain's CDR3 is CAISGGTGWDLSVLNYGYTF. The CDR3 DNA reads as TGTGCCATCAGTGGAGGGACAGGGTGGGACCTAAGCGTCTTAAACTATGGCTACACCTTC.

CDR3 loop: CASSSSETGGITKNIQYF. CDR3 nucleotide sequence: TGTGCCAGCAGCTCGTCGGAGACAGGGGGAATAACCAAAAACATTCAGTACTTC. This chain joins TRBV5-6 and TRBJ2-4, with 9 nucleotides matching TRBD1. This CDR3 contains 18 residues. Trimming cost V 3 bases and J 2 bases; bases outside gene matches: 12. CDR1 and CDR2 (germline): SGHDT, YYEEEE. The variable domain in full, with the rest retrieved from reference TRBV5-6 and TRBJ2-4, is DAGVTQSPTHLIKTRGQQVTLRCSPKSGHDTVSWYQQALGQGPQFIFQYYEEEERQRGNFPDRFSGHQFPNYSSELNVNALLLGDSALYLCASSSSETGGITKNIQYFGAGTRLSVL.

The rearrangement uses TRBV6-1 and TRBJ1-2; 7 nucleotides line up with TRBD1. Germline V gene sequence: CDR1 MNHNS, CDR2 SASEGT. The CDR3 totals 14 residues. Trimming cost V 2 bases and J 2 bases; bases outside gene matches: 2. This chain's CDR3 is CASSERTGNYGYTF. The CDR3 DNA reads as TGTGCCAGCAGTGAACGGACAGGCAACTATGGCTACACCTTC.

This chain joins TRBV5-1 and TRBJ2-3; 9 bases are shared with TRBD2. Per germline, CDR1 SGHRS and CDR2 YFSETQ. The CDR3 runs 14 residues. Unmatched junction bases numbered 5, after V lost 9 bases and J lost 0 bases. The CDR3 DNA reads as TGCGCCACCACTAGCGGGCCGAGCACAGATACGCAGTATTTT. Protein: CATTSGPSTDTQYF.

The V call is TRBV7-8, the J call TRBJ2-3; the match to TRBD2 covers 13 bases. The CDR3 is made up of 15 amino acids. V lost 5 bases and J lost 5; bases outside the gene matches: 4. The germline CDR1 and CDR2 sequences are SGHVS and FQNEAQ. For the CDR3, the DNA is TGTGCCAGCAGCCCACTAGCGGGGGGGGGAGATACGCAGTATTTT. This translates into CASSPLAGGGDTQYF.

This rearrangement joins TRBV7-9 to TRBJ2-1, with TRBD1 identical over 10 bases. Germline-derived CDR1 and CDR2 are SEHNR and FQNEAQ (reference sequence). This CDR3 region has 16 residues. Trimming removed 5 bases from V and 3 bases from J; junction bases left unmatched: 7. DNA for the CDR3: TGTGCCAGCAGCCTGACCGGGACAGGGGTCTACAATGAGCAGTTCTTC. Its protein product is CASSLTGTGVYNEQFF.

This chain links TRBV9 with TRBJ2-7; 9 nucleotides line up with TRBD1. Germline-derived CDR1 and CDR2 are SGDLS and YYNGEE. The CDR3 is 15 amino acids. V was pared by 0 bases and J by 4 bases, with 5 bases of the junction left unmatched. CDR3 sequence (DNA): TGTGCCAGCAGCGTAGGGGGACAGGGTTGGTACGAGCAGTACTTC. Its protein is CASSVGGQGWYEQYF. Full variable domain (rest looked up from reference TRBV9 and TRBJ2-7): DSGVTQTPKHLITATGQRVTLRCSPRSGDLSVYWYQQSLDQGLQFLIQYYNGEERAKGNILERFSAQQFPDLHSELNLSSLELGDSALYFCASSVGGQGWYEQYFGPGTRLTVT.

The rearrangement joins TRBV5-1 to TRBJ2-7; 10 positions agree with TRBD2. Germline CDR1 SGHRS, CDR2 YFSETQ. Unmatched junction bases numbered 15, after V lost 3 bases and J lost 0 bases. CDR3 length: 19 residues. DNA for the CDR3: TGCGCCAGCAGCTCGGGGGTAGCGGGGGGCCCTATCCGCTCCTACGAGCAGTACTTC. It yields the protein CASSSGVAGGPIRSYEQYF.

This clone was seen only once. The genes are TRBV15 and TRBJ1-3; D gene uncertain. Trimming left V 3 bases short and J 0 bases short, with 15 bases between. The CDR3 length is 17 residues. Germline CDR1 is LNHNV and CDR2 is YYDKDF (reference sequence). Here the CDR3 DNA reads TGTGCCACCAGCAGGGGTACTAAATCGAGCTCTGGAAACACCATATATTTT. The encoded protein is CATSRGTKSSSGNTIYF.

V is TRBV6-1 and J is TRBJ1-5, with D hard to call. Per germline, CDR1 MNHNS and CDR2 SASEGT. V was cut by 7 bases and J by 2 bases, with 9 bases left in between. CDR3 length: 13 residues. CDR3 bases: TGTGCCAGCACGTTAAGCCGCAATCAGCCCCAGCATTTT. Translating gives CASTLSRNQPQHF.

V is TRBV4-1 and J is TRBJ2-1; D not resolved. Trimming took off 1 base at V and 5 bases at J, with 6 bases between the two ends. The CDR3 is made up of 13 amino acids. The germline V gene encodes CDR1 MGHRA and CDR2 YSYEKL. CDR3 sequence (DNA): TGCGCCAGCAGCCAAGGGCTTCACAATGAGCAGTTCTTC. It specifies CASSQGLHNEQFF.

The V call is TRBV7-3, the J call TRBJ2-2; 7 positions match TRBD2. In germline, CDR1 is SGHTA, CDR2 FQGTGA. V lost 2 bases and J lost 2; bases outside the gene matches: 2. The CDR3 totals 15 residues. As DNA, the CDR3 is TGTGCCAGCAGCTTATGGGGGGGTAACACCGGGGAGCTGTTTTTT. Encoded protein: CASSLWGGNTGELFF.

The chain recombines TRBV27 with TRBJ2-2; TRBD1 agrees at 10 bases. Germline lookup yields CDR1 MNHEY and CDR2 SMNVEV (reference sequence). V lost 4 bases to trimming and J lost 5 bases; unmatched junction nucleotides: 4. This CDR3 is built from 15 residues. CDR3 amino acids: CASSSWTGGTGELFF. The CDR3 DNA sequence: TGTGCCAGCAGTTCCTGGACAGGGGGGACCGGGGAGCTGTTTTTT.

The chain recombines TRBV10-3 with TRBJ2-3; 12 nucleotides agree with TRBD2. Germline CDR1 ENHRY, CDR2 SYGVKD. J was trimmed by 2 bases and V by 9 bases; bases with no gene match: 6. CDR3 length: 15 residues. The CDR3 DNA follows: TGTGCCATGAGCCTAGCGGGGGGGCCCACAGATACGCAGTATTTT. As protein: CAMSLAGGPTDTQYF.

This clone was counted a few times. The gene calls are TRBV29-1 and TRBJ1-1; a weak D match, TRBD1 (5 bases). This CDR3 comprises 13 residues. Trimming took 4 bases from V and 3 from J, leaving 12 bases between them. CDR1 SQVTM and CDR2 ANQGSEA come from the germline V gene. The CDR3, as DNA: TGCAGCGTTGTGGTCGGGGGGGACACTGAAGCTTTCTTT. Its translation is CSVVVGGDTEAFF.

The V and J genes are TRBV30 and TRBJ1-2; D is ambiguous. Looked up from germline, CDR1 is GTSNPN and CDR2 is SVGIG (reference sequence). Trimming left V 0 bases short and J 6 bases short, with 14 bases between. The CDR3 is 14 residues long. The CDR3 DNA follows: TGTGCCTGGAGTGTAAATGGACTGGTGGATGGCTACACCTTC. Translating gives CAWSVNGLVDGYTF.

Only one count was recorded for this clone. The genes are TRBV4-1 and TRBJ1-4; 7 bases match TRBD1. This CDR3 spans 14 amino acids. The V segment lost 8 bases and the J segment 4 bases; nucleotides outside the gene matches: 7. CDR1 and CDR2 (germline): MGHRA, YSYEKL. Here the CDR3 reads CASGVTGINEKLFF. Written as DNA, the CDR3 is TGCGCCAGCGGTGTGACAGGGATTAATGAAAAACTGTTTTTT.

The chain joins TRBV4-1 to TRBJ2-1; 7 nucleotides match TRBD1. This CDR3 has 16 amino acids. Germline V gene data show CDR1 as MGHRA and CDR2 as YSYEKL. With 1 base clipped from V and 3 bases from J, the junction kept 6 bases outside the gene matches. The CDR3 loop is CASSQVGQDFYNEQFF. DNA for the CDR3: TGCGCCAGCAGCCAAGTCGGACAGGACTTCTACAATGAGCAGTTCTTC.

V and J are TRBV6-1 and TRBJ2-3; TRBD2 aligns across 8 bases. This CDR3 spans 13 amino acids. The V gene's germline CDR1 is MNHNS and CDR2 SASEGT. The trim removed 10 bases at V and 7 bases at J, leaving 10 bases unmatched. The CDR3 sequence: CAIPGTRAHTQYF. For the CDR3, the DNA is TGTGCCATACCCGGGACTAGGGCACATACGCAGTATTTT.